Here is one TCR beta chain with its context. The antigen remains unidentified. The junction and the germline gene differ at one end; a read error may be behind it. The authors' processing: To classify distant metastasis in papillary thyroid cancer, a model was built from CDR3 differences across clinicopathological groups. TCRdb reprocessed the PCR reads using MiXCR. What appears here as the V and J calls and clone size reflects TCRdb's work, not the paper's. The sample contains about 92,000 clones, under 15% of which appear only once. CDR3 size: 16 residues. Germline CDR1 reads GTSNPN; CDR2 reads SVGIG (reference sequence). The source of the sample is a study of metastatic and nonmetastatic thyroid tumors. Looking at the study overall: Repertoires of blood and of tissue (tumor or nodule) from malignant and benign thyroid patients were compared. Study-wide results and limits: Reports indicated that malignant thyroid tumors showed significantly higher TCR beta diversity than benign nodules did, in blood and tumor.

Thyroid surgery was performed in patients who had received no treatment beforehand. The sequenced material came from blood. The rearrangement joins TRBV30 to TRBJ1-6; TRBD1 aligns across 7 bases. The source is a female donor with papillary thyroid cancer or a benign thyroid nodule (not recorded which). Some clones in this sample may be carry-over from other donors' samples. CDR3 region: CAWSIPLGQTNPPLHF. DNA for the CDR3: TGTGCCTGGAGTATTCCATTGGGACAGACTAATCCACCCCTCCACTTT.